This T cell receptor (beta chain) came from a study of identical twins. Only healthy Caucasians were included as donors. Germline V gives CDR1 SGHKS, CDR2 YYEKEE (reference sequence). Trimming removed 3 bases from V and 1 base from J, with 10 bases in between. This CDR3 region has 14 residues. This clonotype has only one observation. Unique molecular identifiers were in the cDNA, with template-switch universal primer binding. TCRdb reprocessed the 5' RACE reads with MiXCR, giving one entry per CDR3 protein. The sample lists 400,000 to 550,000 distinct CDR3 sequences, roughly a fifth occurring once. These data were likewise used in another study, on T cells expressing NK-cell markers.

Sequenced material: CD4+ T cells sorted from blood. The V and J genes are TRBV5-5 and TRBJ1-2; weak D call: TRBD1 (5 bases). This sequence originates from a woman aged 18-30 years in good health. The CDR3 DNA sequence: TGTGCCAGCAGCTGGGGGGGTGATAACTATGGCTACACCTTC. Its translation is CASSWGGDNYGYTF.